Each of the 12 T cell receptor beta chains below was sequenced from the same sample in a study of regulatory T cells in long-lasting Graves disease. Sample time point: newly diagnosed GD, antithyroid drugs for less than 3 months. The authors made the TCR library using RNA they extracted from PBMCs. TCR beta libraries were built with iRepertoire HTBI primers and Arm-PCR of CDR3 regions. MiXCR was run by TCRdb on the multiplex PCR reads, yielding one entry per CDR3 protein. In the table there are 400,000 to 550,000 distinct CDR3 sequences, 15% of which are singletons. These data were also filed under a second study, of T cells in Graves' hyperthyroidism and ophthalmopathy.

The sequenced sample was peripheral blood mononuclear cells (PBMCs), obtained at new diagnosis, from a patient treated with antithyroid drugs. Receptor source: a woman between 25 and 40 years old with Graves disease.

This clonotype has only a few counts. This rearrangement joins TRBV10-2 to TRBJ2-2; D unresolved. Germline CDR1 is WSHSY and CDR2 is SAAADI. V was pared by 4 bases and J by 6 bases, with 12 bases between. The CDR3 runs to 14 residues. CDR3 coding DNA: TGCGCCAGCAGTGTTTTAGGGTTCGCCGGGGAGCTGTTTTTT. Translated, it gives CASSVLGFAGELFF.

V gene TRBV5-4 combines with J gene TRBJ2-1, with D perhaps TRBD1 (5 bases). Trimming took off 7 bases at V and 7 bases at J, with 15 bases between the two ends. The CDR3 is 13 residues long. Germline V gene sequence: CDR1 SGHNT, CDR2 YYREEE (reference sequence). The CDR3 bases are TGTGCCAGCGCGCTAATAGGGGAAAATGAGCAGTTCTTC. This sequence encodes CASALIGENEQFF.

V usage is TRBV5-1 and J usage is TRBJ2-7; 13 nucleotides agree with TRBD2. Trimming at V came to 2 bases and at J to 1 base, leaving 6 bases not matched to a gene. This CDR3 has 17 amino acids. CDR1 and CDR2 from the germline V gene are SGHRS and YFSETQ. The CDR3 DNA follows: TGCGCCAGCAGCTTAGAGGGACTAGCGGGAATTTCCTACGAGCAGTACTTC. It encodes CASSLEGLAGISYEQYF.

This clonotype was observed many times. This chain joins TRBV5-1 and TRBJ2-7, with D hard to call. Between the trimmed V and J ends, which lost 2 bases and 1 base, there was a span of 13 bases. CDR3 length: 15 amino acids. Germline V gene sequence: CDR1 SGHRS, CDR2 YFSETQ. The CDR3 spells CASSFRSVGSYEQYF. For the CDR3, the DNA is TGCGCCAGCAGCTTTAGGTCAGTCGGATCCTACGAGCAGTACTTC.

This clonotype was seen ten or more times. The rearrangement links TRBV12-3 or TRBV12-4 to TRBJ1-6; 12 bases agree with TRBD1. The CDR3 loop spans 15 amino acids. V lost 3 bases, J lost 10 bases, and 4 bases stayed unmatched. For the CDR3, the DNA is TGTGCCAGCAGTTTGGGACAGGGGGCGCGGTCACCCCTCCACTTT. Translated: CASSLGQGARSPLHF.

This clonotype was observed many times. The V gene is TRBV18, the J gene TRBJ2-7; D ambiguous. V was shortened by 1 base and J by 6 bases, with 4 bases between the two germline ends. Germline V gene sequence: CDR1 KGHSH, CDR2 LQKENI. The CDR3 has 11 residues. The CDR3 here is CASSPQTEQYF. CDR3 nucleotide sequence: TGTGCCAGCTCACCACAAACCGAGCAGTACTTC.

This clonotype was seen ten or more times. V usage is TRBV30 and J usage is TRBJ1-5, with unresolved D. V lost 2 bases, J lost 2 bases, and 7 bases lay in between. CDR1 is GTSNPN and CDR2 is SVGIG in the germline V gene (reference sequence). CDR3 length: 13 amino acids. The CDR3 DNA follows: TGTGCCTGGAGTCCCCAGGGCAATCAGCCCCAGCATTTT. Translating it yields CAWSPQGNQPQHF.

This clonotype was detected ten times or more. The chain recombines TRBV12-3 or TRBV12-4 with TRBJ2-1, with D possibly called TRBD1 or TRBD2 (5 bases each). The V gene lost 3 bases and the J gene lost 0 bases, with 15 bases spanning the gap. The CDR3 runs to 17 residues. The CDR3 reads CASSFGSGPTSYNEQFF. The CDR3 DNA reads as TGTGCCAGCAGTTTTGGTTCGGGACCTACCTCCTACAATGAGCAGTTCTTC.

This clonotype has ten or more counts. The rearrangement joins TRBV2 to TRBJ1-4; D is uncertain. Trimming took off 4 bases at V and 6 bases at J, with 12 bases between the two ends. The germline V gene encodes CDR1 SNHLY and CDR2 FYNNEI. The CDR3 consists of 14 residues. This chain's CDR3 is CASSVWRADEKLFF. The CDR3 nucleotides are TGTGCCAGCAGTGTTTGGAGGGCCGATGAAAAACTGTTTTTT.

This clonotype occurred many times. The rearrangement links TRBV7-9 to TRBJ2-1; D not resolved. The J call may be in error: the DNA end matches TRBJ2-5 better. Germline CDR1 is SEHNR and CDR2 is FQNEAQ (reference sequence). The CDR3 loop spans 12 amino acids. In nucleotides, the CDR3 is TGTGCCAGCAGCCCCGTACCTGAGACCCAGTACTTC. Its protein is CASSPVPETQYF.

V usage is TRBV20-1 and J usage is TRBJ2-7, with 9 nucleotides matching TRBD2. The CDR3 length is 12 residues. Losses at the gene ends were 8 bases for V and 5 bases for J; bases not matched to a gene: 7. CDR1 is DFQATT and CDR2 is SNEGSKA in the germline V gene (reference sequence). Here the CDR3 DNA reads TGCAGTCCCGGGCCTAGCGGGAACGAGCAGTACTTC. It yields the protein CSPGPSGNEQYF.

In its sample, this clonotype was seen many times. This chain joins TRBV2 and TRBJ1-1; possibly TRBD1 for D (5 bases). The CDR3 loop spans 14 amino acids. Germline-derived CDR1 and CDR2 are SNHLY and FYNNEI. V lost 7 bases to trimming and J lost 4 bases, with 16 bases between them. CDR3 in DNA: TGTGCCAGCACTCTCAGGGACGGGGGCACTGAAGCTTTCTTT. It encodes CASTLRDGGTEAFF.